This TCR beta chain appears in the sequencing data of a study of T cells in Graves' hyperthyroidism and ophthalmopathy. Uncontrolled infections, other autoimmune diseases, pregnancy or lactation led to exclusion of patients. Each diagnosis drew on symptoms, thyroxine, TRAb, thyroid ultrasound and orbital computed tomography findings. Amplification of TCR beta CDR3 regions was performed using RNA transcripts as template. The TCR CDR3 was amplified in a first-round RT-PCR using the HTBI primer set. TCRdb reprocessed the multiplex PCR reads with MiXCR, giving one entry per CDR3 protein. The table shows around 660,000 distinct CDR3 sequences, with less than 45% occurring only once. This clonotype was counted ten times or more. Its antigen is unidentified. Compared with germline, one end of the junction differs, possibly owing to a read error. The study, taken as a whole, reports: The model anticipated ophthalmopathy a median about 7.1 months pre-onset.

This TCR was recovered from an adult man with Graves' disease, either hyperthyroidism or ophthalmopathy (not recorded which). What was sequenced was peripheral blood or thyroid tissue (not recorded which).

The CDR3 reads CASSQDRFGEQYF. CDR3 DNA sequence: TGCGCCAGCAGCCAGGACCGGTTTGGCGAGCAGTACTTC. The chain uses TRBV7-9 and TRBJ2-7, with D hard to call. The germline CDR1 and CDR2 sequences are SEHNR and FQNEAQ (reference sequence). The CDR3 loop spans 13 amino acids.